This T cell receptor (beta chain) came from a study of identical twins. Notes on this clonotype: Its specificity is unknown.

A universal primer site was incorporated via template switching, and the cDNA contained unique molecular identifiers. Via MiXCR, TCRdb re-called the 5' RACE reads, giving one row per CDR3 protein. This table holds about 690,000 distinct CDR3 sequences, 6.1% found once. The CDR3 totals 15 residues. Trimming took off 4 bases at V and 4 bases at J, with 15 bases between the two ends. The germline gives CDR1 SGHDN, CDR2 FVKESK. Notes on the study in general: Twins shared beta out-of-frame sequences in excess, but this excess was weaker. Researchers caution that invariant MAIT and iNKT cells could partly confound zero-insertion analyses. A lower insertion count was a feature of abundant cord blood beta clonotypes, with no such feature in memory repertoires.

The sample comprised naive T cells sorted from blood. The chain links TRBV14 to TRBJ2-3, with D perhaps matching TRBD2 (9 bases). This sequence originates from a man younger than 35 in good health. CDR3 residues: CASSLLAGQADTQYF. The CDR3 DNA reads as TGTGCCAGCAGCCTTCTAGCGGGACAGGCAGATACGCAGTATTTT.